This T cell receptor (beta chain) was sequenced during a study of blood T cell repertoires in COVID-19. The overall study: COVID-19 samples, acute and convalescent, were from the United States, Italy and Spain. The analysed material was cDNA or gDNA that came from T cells, B-cell-depleted T cells, or PBMCs.

This clone was observed a single time. V dropped 1 base and J dropped 7; count of bases not matched to a gene: 6. Germline V CDR1 and CDR2: LGHDT, YNNKEL (reference sequence). The CDR3 length is 16 residues. Original handling: Reference gene primers were amplified, and this amplification served to estimate nucleated cell counts. Generated by immunoSEQ multiplex PCR, the TCRdb table keeps only in-frame clones and is missing some. Clone size and V and J calls were adopted from that table, with D and trimming inferred from the DNA. Here the sample spans about 46,000 clones, approximately 88% being singletons.

The source material was peripheral blood. V and J are TRBV3-1 (or the pseudogene TRBV3-2) and TRBJ2-1; 11 bases line up with TRBD2. This TCR was sampled from a human donor with active COVID-19. The donor label of this sample is uncertain. The CDR3 loop reads CASSQGLAGGQNEQFF. CDR3 DNA: TGTGCCAGCAGCCAAGGGTTAGCGGGGGGGCAAAATGAGCAGTTCTTC.